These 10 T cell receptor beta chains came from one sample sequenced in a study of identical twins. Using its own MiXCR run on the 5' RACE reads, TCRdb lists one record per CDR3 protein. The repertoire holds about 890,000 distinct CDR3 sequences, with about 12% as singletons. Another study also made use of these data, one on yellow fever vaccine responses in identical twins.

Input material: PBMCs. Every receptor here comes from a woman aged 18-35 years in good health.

CDR3 DNA sequence: TGTGCCAGCAGCCATACAGAGACCCAGTACTTC. This codes for CASSHTETQYF. This chain links TRBV3-1 with TRBJ2-5; D unresolved. Germline lookup yields CDR1 LGHDT and CDR2 YNNKEL (reference sequence). The length of the CDR3 is 11 residues. Trimming shortened V by 3 bases and J by 4 bases, and 3 bases separated the two germline ends.

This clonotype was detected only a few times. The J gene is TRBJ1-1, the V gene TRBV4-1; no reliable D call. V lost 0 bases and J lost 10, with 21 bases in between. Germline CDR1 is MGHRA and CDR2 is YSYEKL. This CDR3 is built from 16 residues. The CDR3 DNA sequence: TGCGCCAGCAGCCAAGATCGGGCAGGCGGGTGGCTTTCAGCTTTCTTT. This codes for CASSQDRAGGWLSAFF.

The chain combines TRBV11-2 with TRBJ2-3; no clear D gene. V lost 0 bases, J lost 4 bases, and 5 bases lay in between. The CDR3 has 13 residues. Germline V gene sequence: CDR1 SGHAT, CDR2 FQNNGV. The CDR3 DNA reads TGTGCCAGCAGCTTAGAGCATCCAGATACGCAGTATTTT. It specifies CASSLEHPDTQYF.

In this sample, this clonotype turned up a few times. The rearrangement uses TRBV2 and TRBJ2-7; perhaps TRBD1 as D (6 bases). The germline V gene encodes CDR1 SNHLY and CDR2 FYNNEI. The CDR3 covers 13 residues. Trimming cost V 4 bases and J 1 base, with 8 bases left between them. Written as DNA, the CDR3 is TGTGCCAGCAGTGGGGACACATCCTACGAGCAGTACGTC. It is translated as CASSGDTSYEQYV.

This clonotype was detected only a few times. The CDR3 bases are TGTGCCAGCAGCCCAAGCTGGGGACTAGCGCCTAAGACCCAGTACTTC. Translated: CASSPSWGLAPKTQYF. This chain connects TRBV9 to TRBJ2-5, with TRBD2 identical over 10 bases. V lost 4 bases, J lost 6 bases, and 12 bases stayed unmatched. Germline lookup yields CDR1 SGDLS and CDR2 YYNGEE. This CDR3 has 16 amino acids.

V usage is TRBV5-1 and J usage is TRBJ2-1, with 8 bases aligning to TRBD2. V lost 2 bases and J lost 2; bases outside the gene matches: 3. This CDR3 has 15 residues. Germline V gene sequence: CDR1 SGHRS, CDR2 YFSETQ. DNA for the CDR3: TGCGCCAGCAGCTTCGACGGGAGGGCCTACAATGAGCAGTTCTTC. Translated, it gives CASSFDGRAYNEQFF. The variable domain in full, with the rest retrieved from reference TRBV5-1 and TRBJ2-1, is KAGVTQTPRYLIKTRGQQVTLSCSPISGHRSVSWYQQTPGQGLQFLFEYFSETQRNKGNFPGRFSGRQFSNSRSEMNVSTLELGDSALYLCASSFDGRAYNEQFFGPGTRLTVL.

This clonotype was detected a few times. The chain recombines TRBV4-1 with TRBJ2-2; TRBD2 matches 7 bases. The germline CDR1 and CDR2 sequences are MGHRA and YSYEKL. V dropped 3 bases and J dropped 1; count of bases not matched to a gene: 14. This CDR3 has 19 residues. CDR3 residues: CASSQPGDYNLENTGELFF. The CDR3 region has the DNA TGCGCCAGCAGCCAGCCGGGGGACTATAATTTAGAGAACACCGGGGAGCTGTTTTTT.

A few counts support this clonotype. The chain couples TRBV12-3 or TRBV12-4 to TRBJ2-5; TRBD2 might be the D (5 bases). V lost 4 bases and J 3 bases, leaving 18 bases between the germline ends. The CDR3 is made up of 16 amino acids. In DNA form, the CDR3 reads TGTGCCAGCAGTTCACCTCAAGCGGAGGCTGAAGAGACCCAGTACTTC. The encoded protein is CASSSPQAEAEETQYF.

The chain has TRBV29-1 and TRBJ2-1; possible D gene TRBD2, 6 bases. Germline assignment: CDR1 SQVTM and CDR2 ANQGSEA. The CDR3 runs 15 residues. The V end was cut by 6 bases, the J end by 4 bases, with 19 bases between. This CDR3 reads CSVRIAAGRYNEQFF. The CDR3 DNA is TGCAGCGTCCGAATAGCGGCGGGTCGATACAATGAGCAGTTCTTC.

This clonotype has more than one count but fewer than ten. The chain's CDR3 is CASTLGNALDTEAFF. For the CDR3, the DNA is TGTGCCAGCACGTTGGGGAACGCGTTGGACACTGAAGCTTTCTTT. This chain connects TRBV6-2 or TRBV6-3 to TRBJ1-1; D gene ambiguous. Trimming cost V 7 bases and J 3 bases, with 18 bases left between them. The CDR3 is 15 residues long. The germline V gene encodes CDR1 MNHEY and CDR2 SVGEGT.